This TCR beta chain was identified during a study of shared clonotypes between healthy human individuals. About this clone itself: Its target is not known.

Free of recent acute infections or vaccinations, the donors were healthy HIV-negative adults. This CDR3 has 12 residues. The ends were cut back, 4 bases at V and 5 bases at J, with 8 bases in the middle. CDR1 is KGHSH, CDR2 LQKENI, per germline. TCRdb keeps only in-frame clones here, not all; method: immunoSEQ multiplex PCR. Here the sample spans under 2,500,000 clones, 95% being singletons. Study outcomes and limitations: Few donors limited the genetic and exposure-history diversity represented.

The chain couples TRBV18 to TRBJ1-2; D perhaps matches TRBD1 (6 bases). Sequencing was performed on naive CD4+ T cells sorted from blood. Subset here: CD45RA+ positively selected. This clonotype originated in a man younger than 35 in good health. The CDR3 sequence: CASSLQGYGYTF. CDR3 bases: TGTGCCAGCTCACTACAGGGTTATGGCTACACCTTC.